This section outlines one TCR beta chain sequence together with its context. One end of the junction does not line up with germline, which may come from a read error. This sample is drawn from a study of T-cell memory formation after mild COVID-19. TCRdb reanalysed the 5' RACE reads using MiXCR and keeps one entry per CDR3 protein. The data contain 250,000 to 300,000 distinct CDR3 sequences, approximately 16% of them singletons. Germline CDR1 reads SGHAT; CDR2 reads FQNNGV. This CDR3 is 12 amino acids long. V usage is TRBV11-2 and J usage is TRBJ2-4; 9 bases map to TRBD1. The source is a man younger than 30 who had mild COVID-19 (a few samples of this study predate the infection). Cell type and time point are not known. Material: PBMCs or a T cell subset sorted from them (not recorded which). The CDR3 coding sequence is TGTGCCAGCAGCTTATCGTCCGACAGGGGGGACTTC. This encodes CASSLSSDRGDF.